This T cell receptor (beta chain) stems from a study of vaccination and CD4 T cells after COVID-19. Per germline, CDR1 LNHNV and CDR2 YYDKDF (reference sequence). The CDR3 extends over 14 amino acids. V shed 0 bases and J shed 5 bases, with 9 bases lying between them. Sequencing of cultured CD4+ T cell DNA used the Oncomine TCR Beta short-read assay. TCRdb re-called the PCR reads through MiXCR, storing one row per CDR3 protein. Of around 15,000 distinct CDR3 sequences in the sample, over 45% were seen once. Treatment: roughly 10-day PBMC culture with coronavirus spike peptide pools or control peptides (ViraFEST assay). This clonotype was counted a single time. The antigen is not known.

The source is a human donor who had recovered from COVID-19. The sample was CD4+ T cells from blood, cultured in vitro. The V gene is TRBV15, the J gene TRBJ2-3; TRBD1 might be the D (6 bases). Written as DNA, the CDR3 is TGTGCCACCAGCAGAGATGCCAGGGGAGATACGCAGTATTTT. Translation gives CATSRDARGDTQYF. The variable domain in full, completed from reference TRBV15 and TRBJ2-3, reads DAMVIQNPRYQVTQFGKPVTLSCSQTLNHNVMYWYQQKSSQAPKLLFHYYDKDFNNEADTPDNFQSRRPNTSFCFLDIRSPGLGDTAMYLCATSRDARGDTQYFGPGTRLTVL.